This T cell receptor beta chain was obtained from a study of shared clonotypes between healthy human individuals. Study-wide background: Per-donor plates numbered three CD4 naive, three CD4 memory, two CD8 naive and one CD8 memory.

The split of CD4+ cells yielded CD45RA+ naive and CD45RA-negative memory subsets. Profiled with immunoSEQ multiplex PCR; TCRdb holds only in-frame clones, not every one. The repertoire holds under 1,100,000 clones, with 75% to 85% as singletons. Trimming cost V 1 base and J 5 bases, with 17 bases left between them. The germline V gene encodes CDR1 SGHTA and CDR2 FQGNSA. The CDR3 sequence is 16 residues long. This TCR came from a man aged 18 to 30 in good health. Some clones in this sample may be carry-over from other donors' samples. Material: memory CD4+ T cells from PBMCs. The subset here: CD45RA-negative fraction. The chain is built from TRBV7-2 and TRBJ2-5; perhaps D is TRBD1 or TRBD2 (6 bases each). The CDR3 region has the DNA TGTGCCAGCAGCTTAGTGGAGGGGGGAGTCGCCGAGACCCAGTACTTC. It codes for CASSLVEGGVAETQYF.